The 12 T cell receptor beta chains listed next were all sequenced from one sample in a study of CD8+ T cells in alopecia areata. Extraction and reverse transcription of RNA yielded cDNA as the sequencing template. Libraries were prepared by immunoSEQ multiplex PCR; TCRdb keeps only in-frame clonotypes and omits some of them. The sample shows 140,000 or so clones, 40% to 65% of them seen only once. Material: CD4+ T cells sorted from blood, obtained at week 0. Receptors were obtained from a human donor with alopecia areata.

The CDR3 DNA reads as TGTGCCAGCAGCCTTCGGGCAGGGAACCTACAAGAGACCCAGTACTTC. The encoded protein is CASSLRAGNLQETQYF. The chain combines TRBV14 with TRBJ2-5; tentatively, D is TRBD1 (5 bases). The CDR3 totals 16 residues. Germline CDR1 SGHDN, CDR2 FVKESK. Trimming stripped 4 bases from V and 2 bases from J, with 17 bases between.

The CDR3 loop is CASSVRQKNTEAFF. DNA for the CDR3: TGTGCCAGCAGCGTAAGACAGAAGAACACTGAAGCTTTCTTT. This chain joins TRBV7-8 and TRBJ1-1, with D possibly matching TRBD1 (5 bases). There are 14 residues in the CDR3. V gave up 5 bases and J gave up 1 base, with 11 bases separating them. The germline gives CDR1 SGHVS, CDR2 FQNEAQ.

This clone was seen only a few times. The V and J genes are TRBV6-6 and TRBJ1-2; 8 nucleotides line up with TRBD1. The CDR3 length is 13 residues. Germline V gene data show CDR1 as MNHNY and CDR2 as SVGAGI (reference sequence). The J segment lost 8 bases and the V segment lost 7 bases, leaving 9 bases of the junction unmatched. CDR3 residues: CASNVGQGRGYTF. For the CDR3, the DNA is TGTGCCAGCAACGTAGGACAGGGACGGGGCTACACCTTC.

CDR3 sequence: CASSLLQGGEQYF. CDR3 coding DNA: TGTGCCAGCAGTTTACTACAGGGAGGCGAGCAGTACTTC. The chain employs TRBV27 and TRBJ2-7; D may match TRBD1 or TRBD2 (6 bases each). Germline loops: CDR1 MNHEY, CDR2 SMNVEV (reference sequence). The V gene lost 2 bases and the J gene lost 6 bases, with 11 bases spanning the gap. The CDR3 is made up of 13 amino acids.

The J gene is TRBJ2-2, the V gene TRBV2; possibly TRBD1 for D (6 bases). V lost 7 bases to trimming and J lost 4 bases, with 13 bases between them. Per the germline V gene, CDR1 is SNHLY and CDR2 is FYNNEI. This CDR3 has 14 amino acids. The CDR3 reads CASMIDRPTGELFF. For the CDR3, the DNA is TGTGCCAGCATGATCGACAGGCCCACCGGGGAGCTGTTTTTT.

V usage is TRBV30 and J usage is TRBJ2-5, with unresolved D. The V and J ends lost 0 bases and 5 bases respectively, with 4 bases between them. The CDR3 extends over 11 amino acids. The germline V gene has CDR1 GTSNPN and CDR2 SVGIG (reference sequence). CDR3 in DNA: TGTGCCTGGAGTGTACAGGAGACCCAGTACTTC. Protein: CAWSVQETQYF.

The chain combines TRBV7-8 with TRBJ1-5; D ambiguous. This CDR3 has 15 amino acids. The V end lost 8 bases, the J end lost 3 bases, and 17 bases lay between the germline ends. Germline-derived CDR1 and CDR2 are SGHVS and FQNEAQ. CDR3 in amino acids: CASGREDGTNQPQHF. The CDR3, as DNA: TGTGCCAGCGGTCGCGAGGACGGAACCAATCAGCCCCAGCATTTT.

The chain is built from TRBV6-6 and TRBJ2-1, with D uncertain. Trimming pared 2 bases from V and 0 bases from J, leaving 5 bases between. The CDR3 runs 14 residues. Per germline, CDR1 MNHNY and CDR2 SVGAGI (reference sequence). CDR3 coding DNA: TGTGCCAGCAGTTACAGAGACTCCTACAATGAGCAGTTCTTC. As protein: CASSYRDSYNEQFF.

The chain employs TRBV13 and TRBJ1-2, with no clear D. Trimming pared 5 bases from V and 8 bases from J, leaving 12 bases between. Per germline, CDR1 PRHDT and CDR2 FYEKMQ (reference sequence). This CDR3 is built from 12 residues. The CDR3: CASSTTLDGYTF. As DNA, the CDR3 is TGTGCCAGCAGCACCACCCTGGACGGCTACACCTTC.

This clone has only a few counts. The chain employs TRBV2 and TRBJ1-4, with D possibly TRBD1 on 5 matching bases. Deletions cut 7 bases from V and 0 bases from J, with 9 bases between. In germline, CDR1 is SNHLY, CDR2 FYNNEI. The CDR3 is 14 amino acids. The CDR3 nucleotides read TGTGCCAGCACCTCGGGGGCAACTAATGAAAAACTGTTTTTT. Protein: CASTSGATNEKLFF.

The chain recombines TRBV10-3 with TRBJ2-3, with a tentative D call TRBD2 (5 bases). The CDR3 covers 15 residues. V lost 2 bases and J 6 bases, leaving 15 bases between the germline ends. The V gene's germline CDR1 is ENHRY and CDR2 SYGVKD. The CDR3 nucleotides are TGTGCCATCAGTGAGCCCGGACTCGCACCCGATACGCAGTATTTT. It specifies CAISEPGLAPDTQYF.

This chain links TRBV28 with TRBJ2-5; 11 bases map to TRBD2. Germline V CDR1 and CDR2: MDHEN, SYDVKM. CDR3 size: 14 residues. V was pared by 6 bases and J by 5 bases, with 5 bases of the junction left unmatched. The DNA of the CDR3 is TGTGCCAGCAGGAACGTAGCGGGAGGGGAGACCCAGTACTTC. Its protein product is CASRNVAGGETQYF.